The sequence of this TCR beta chain was determined in a study of cytomegalovirus exposure and HLA in healthy donors. Findings and limits, study-wide: It was in a later analysis that TCR association rates were seen to vary by HLA locus, highest for DRB1 and lowest for HLA-C.

Regarding donors, all were healthy bone marrow donors. J gave up 7 bases and V 5 bases, and 6 bases lay outside the gene matches. The CDR3 runs to 14 residues. Looked up from germline, CDR1 is SEHNR and CDR2 is FQNEAQ (reference sequence). A word on this clone: What it binds is not known.

It was with 60 Vbeta and 13 Jbeta primers that the PCR ran. Measured with immunoSEQ multiplex PCR; TCRdb has only the in-frame clones, and not every one. The specimen's table records 130,000 or so clones. The source of this sequence is a middle-aged woman in good health and CMV-seropositive. Sequencing used PBMCs. The chain couples TRBV7-9 to TRBJ2-7, with TRBD1 matching 12 bases. DNA of the CDR3: TGTGCCAGCAGCCCCGGGACAGGGGGCTTTGAGCAGTACTTC. Translation: CASSPGTGGFEQYF.